This T cell receptor (beta chain) was found in a study of blood T cell repertoires in COVID-19 (TCRdb year 2020). Turning to the overall study: Collaborator samples came from the United States, Italy and Spain and covered acute and convalescent phases of COVID-19. Deeply sampled blood TCRbeta repertoires from subjects exposed to, actively infected with, or recovered from COVID-19 were included in the dataset. The prospective study material was composed of cDNA or gDNA derived from T cells, B-cell-depleted T cells, or PBMCs. Where available, HLA class I and class II types were taken from metadata supplied by the sample provider and were not determined by assay-based typing. A de-identified subject ID, COVID-19 status, age in years and sex were almost always included in the sample metadata. Samples were obtained from the ongoing ImmuneRACE study (first 160 participants) and from about 1,300 subjects provided by 6 global collaborators. The repertoires were released in a freely available public database intended as a resource for research on the immune response to SARS-CoV-2. The paper's findings and limits, for the study overall: Clinical and demographic metadata were provided uncurated, with the amount varying by source and participant.

TCRbeta CDR3 regions were amplified from genomic DNA using the immunoSEQ Assay, a bias-controlled multiplex PCR. As for the original processing: Nucleated cell counts per sample were estimated from amplification of reference gene primers within the assay. To quantify the absolute abundance of each unique TCRbeta CDR3 rearrangement, sequence reads were collapsed and filtered. Productive Simpson clonality was computed per sample as the square root of Simpson's diversity index over productive rearrangements. The source is immuneACCESS, and TCRdb retained only in-frame sequences with V and J called. Part of the clones is not carried over; for the studies checked, unresolved V genes explain less than half of this, and the remainder is unexplained. The V and J calls and the clone size are those of that table, but D and trimming were determined from the DNA. Within this sample are tens of thousands of clones, with roughly 90% of them counted one time only. Together, the top ten hold 1% to 1.5% of the sample.

The germline V end is reduced by 6 bases and the J end by 2 bases; junction bases left unmatched: 16. Counted from cysteine to phenylalanine, this CDR3 has 20 amino acids. Just the 60-base CDR3 DNA is kept, in frame starting at base 1. The CDR1 and CDR2 encoded by the germline V gene are SNHLY and FYNNEI. Whole blood was collected in K2EDTA tubes by collaborating institutions according to the institutions' own protocols. For TCRbeta analysis, collaborators shipped samples as frozen whole blood, isolated PBMCs, or DNA extracted from either of those sample types. Details on this clone: Its antigen is unknown. Nothing much larger sits one base from this clone, and base qualities are not available.

This receptor chain uses TRBV2 and TRBJ2-4; 13 middle bases align to TRBD2. The clonotype comes from a woman in her fifties or sixties with acute or convalescent COVID-19. Sequenced: peripheral blood. DNA sequence: TGTGCCAGCAGGGCCAGAATACTAGCGGGAGGGCCGGGAACCAAAAACATTCAGTACTTC. It encodes CASRARILAGGPGTKNIQYF.